The 16 T cell receptor beta chains listed next were all sequenced from one sample in a study of T cells in narcolepsy. Method: immunoSEQ multiplex PCR; TCRdb's copy keeps in-frame clones and lacks some. The data contain tens of thousands of clones, approximately 78% of them singletons. Material: CD45RA- memory CD4+ T cells from PBMCs. The receptor set was obtained from a human donor with narcolepsy.

The chain combines TRBV7-2 with TRBJ1-2; D gene uncertain. V gave up 7 bases and J gave up 1 base, with 10 bases separating them. In germline, CDR1 is SGHTA, CDR2 FQGNSA. CDR3 length equals 13 residues. The CDR3: CASTLQINYGYTF. The CDR3, as DNA: TGTGCCAGCACCCTACAGATTAACTATGGCTACACCTTC.

V is TRBV18 and J is TRBJ2-5; TRBD1 might be the D (6 bases). The CDR3 covers 15 residues. The germline V and J ends were trimmed by 0 bases and 6 bases, with 14 bases remaining between them. Germline CDR1 KGHSH, CDR2 LQKENI. DNA of the CDR3: TGTGCCAGCTCACCACCGAACAGGGATTTGAAGACCCAGTACTTC. It specifies CASSPPNRDLKTQYF.

V and J are TRBV2 and TRBJ1-1, with 8 bases lining up with TRBD1. The V and J ends lost 6 bases and 3 bases, in that order; junction bases with no gene match: 6. The length of the CDR3 is 14 residues. Germline V gives CDR1 SNHLY, CDR2 FYNNEI. For the CDR3, the DNA is TGTGCCAGCAGCGAACCCAGGGGGCACACTGAAGCTTTCTTT. Its protein product is CASSEPRGHTEAFF.

This chain uses TRBV5-1 with TRBJ2-2, with TRBD1 matching 9 bases. CDR1 and CDR2 (germline): SGHRS, YFSETQ. The CDR3 runs 15 residues. Trimming took 4 bases from V and 1 from J; bases not matched to a gene: 2. CDR3 DNA: TGCGCCAGCAGCCGACAGGGGGGGAACACCGGGGAGCTGTTTTTT. It is translated as CASSRQGGNTGELFF.

This clone has just a few counts. The V and J genes are TRBV30 and TRBJ2-7, with 7 bases matching TRBD1. Germline assignment: CDR1 GTSNPN and CDR2 SVGIG (reference sequence). J lost 9 bases, V lost 6 bases, and 20 bases had no gene match. The CDR3 is made up of 15 amino acids. The CDR3 loop reads CACLRDSGPYVGQYF. The CDR3 nucleotides are TGTGCCTGCCTCCGGGACAGTGGACCCTACGTGGGGCAGTACTTC.

The CDR3 nucleotides read TGTGCCAGCAGCTTTGCGGGAGGGAACACTGAAGCTTTCTTT. It encodes CASSFAGGNTEAFF. The chain has TRBV7-9 and TRBJ1-1; D unclear. This CDR3 region has 14 residues. V was pared by 3 bases and J by 1 base, with 9 bases between. Germline lookup yields CDR1 SEHNR and CDR2 FQNEAQ (reference sequence).

As DNA, the CDR3 is TGTGCCAGCAGCTCTACGACAGGGCGAAACACTGAAGCTTTCTTT. It is translated as CASSSTTGRNTEAFF. The chain carries TRBV11-2 and TRBJ1-1; 7 bases line up with TRBD1. The CDR3 has 15 residues. Looked up from germline, CDR1 is SGHAT and CDR2 is FQNNGV. After removal of 4 bases from V and 2 bases from J, the junction contained 7 bases not matched to a gene.

As for this clone: The same CDR3 can be traced to other DNA sequences in this sample. This sequence joins TRBV5-6 and TRBJ2-7; 7 bases align to TRBD2. Trimming cost V 0 bases and J 6 bases; bases outside gene matches: 6. This CDR3 is 14 amino acids long. In germline, CDR1 is SGHDT, CDR2 YYEEEE. CDR3 amino acids: CASSLGWGEGEQYF. DNA of the CDR3: TGTGCCAGCAGCTTGGGTTGGGGGGAGGGCGAGCAGTACTTC. The variable domain in full, completed from reference TRBV5-6 and TRBJ2-7, reads DAGVTQSPTHLIKTRGQQVTLRCSPKSGHDTVSWYQQALGQGPQFIFQYYEEEERQRGNFPDRFSGHQFPNYSSELNVNALLLGDSALYLCASSLGWGEGEQYFGPGTRLTVT.

The chain employs TRBV7-2 and TRBJ1-5; D perhaps matches TRBD1 (5 bases). The germline CDR1 and CDR2 sequences are SGHTA and FQGNSA. CDR3 length equals 15 residues. V gave up 2 bases and J gave up 6 bases, with 14 bases separating them. CDR3 DNA: TGTGCCAGCAGCTTAATCAGGGAATCAAGTCAGCCCCAGCATTTT. Protein: CASSLIRESSQPQHF.

The J gene is TRBJ2-7, the V gene TRBV6-5; TRBD2 matches at 7 bases. Germline V gene sequence: CDR1 MNHEY, CDR2 SVGAGI. V gave up 7 bases and J gave up 2 bases; unmatched junction bases: 8. The CDR3 contains 14 residues. This chain's CDR3 is CASMRRGGTYEQYF. CDR3 DNA sequence: TGTGCCAGCATGAGGAGGGGAGGGACCTACGAGCAGTACTTC.

J is TRBJ2-5 and V is TRBV18; 15 positions agree with TRBD2. This CDR3 spans 17 amino acids. J lost 4 bases, V lost 1 base, and 4 bases had no gene match. Germline assignment: CDR1 KGHSH and CDR2 LQKENI. In nucleotides, the CDR3 is TGTGCCAGCTCACCACGGACTAGCGGGGGGGCCCGAGAGACCCAGTACTTC. Protein product: CASSPRTSGGARETQYF.

The chain combines TRBV29-1 with TRBJ2-6; 7 positions agree with TRBD1. Per the germline V gene, CDR1 is SQVTM and CDR2 is ANQGSEA. Trimming cost V 6 bases and J 0 bases; bases outside gene matches: 2. This CDR3 spans 14 amino acids. CDR3 region: CSVTGDSGANVLTF. DNA of the CDR3: TGCAGCGTAACAGGGGACTCTGGGGCCAACGTCCTGACTTTC.

This chain connects TRBV9 to TRBJ2-6; 7 bases are a match to TRBD1. Germline V lookup: CDR1 SGDLS, CDR2 YYNGEE. The CDR3 is 15 residues long. Trimming took 3 bases from V and 5 from J; bases not matched to a gene: 5. CDR3 DNA: TGTGCCAGCAGCGAACAGGGGCGTTGGGCCAACGTCCTGACTTTC. Translated, it gives CASSEQGRWANVLTF.

The chain uses TRBV6-7 and TRBJ2-3, with unresolved D. TRBV6-7 is given ORF status, its function remaining uncertain. V was clipped by 2 bases and J by 7 bases, with 7 bases between them. The CDR3 contains 12 residues. The chain's CDR3 is CASSYALYTQYF. Here the CDR3 DNA reads TGTGCCAGCAGTTACGCGCTATATACGCAGTATTTT.

The sample holds a few counts of this clone. This chain connects TRBV4-3 to TRBJ1-6; tentatively, D is TRBD1 (5 bases). Germline-derived CDR1 and CDR2 are LGHNA and YSLEER. The ends were cut back, 0 bases at V and 1 base at J, with 7 bases in the middle. The CDR3 runs 16 residues. CDR3 DNA sequence: TGCGCCAGCAGCCAAGAGGGGGATTCCTATAATTCACCCCTCCACTTT. This sequence encodes CASSQEGDSYNSPLHF.

This chain joins TRBV6-6 and TRBJ2-1; D ambiguous. Germline V CDR1 and CDR2: MNHNY, SVGAGI (reference sequence). V was trimmed by 5 bases and J by 4 bases, leaving 9 bases between them. The CDR3 contains 13 residues. The CDR3: CASSVRTYNEQFF. The CDR3 DNA reads as TGTGCCAGCAGTGTTAGAACTTACAATGAGCAGTTCTTC.